This TCR beta chain was captured by sequencing in a study of blood T cell repertoires in COVID-19. The overall study: Sites across the United States, Italy and Spain contributed samples from acute and convalescent COVID-19. Sources were T cells, B-cell-depleted T cells, or PBMCs; the material itself was cDNA or gDNA.

Germline-derived CDR1 and CDR2 are SGHTA and FQGNSA. The CDR3 spans 14 residues. V lost 1 base and J 3 bases, leaving 10 bases between the germline ends. Of note for this clone: This specimen includes other DNA sequences encoding the same CDR3.

How the authors handled the data: Reference gene primer amplification gave nucleated cell count estimates. Clones were sequenced by immunoSEQ multiplex PCR, and TCRdb holds only the in-frame ones, with some missing. D and trimming were read from the DNA, whereas the V and J calls and clone size are those reported in that table. The table includes 65,000 to 90,000 clones, 80% to 95% detected once. The specimen was peripheral blood. The sequence was obtained from a human donor in a cohort sampled during active COVID-19. The chain joins TRBV7-2 to TRBJ2-7, with TRBD2 as a possible D gene (7 bases). The CDR3 spells CASSLVGGDYEQYF. CDR3 DNA sequence: TGTGCCAGCAGCTTAGTAGGGGGGGACTACGAGCAGTACTTC. The variable domain in full, with the rest retrieved from reference TRBV7-2 and TRBJ2-7, is GAGVSQSPSNKVTEKGKDVELRCDPISGHTALYWYRQSLGQGLEFLIYFQGNSAPDKSGLPSDRFSAERTGGSVSTLTIQRTQQEDSAVYLCASSLVGGDYEQYFGPGTRLTVT.